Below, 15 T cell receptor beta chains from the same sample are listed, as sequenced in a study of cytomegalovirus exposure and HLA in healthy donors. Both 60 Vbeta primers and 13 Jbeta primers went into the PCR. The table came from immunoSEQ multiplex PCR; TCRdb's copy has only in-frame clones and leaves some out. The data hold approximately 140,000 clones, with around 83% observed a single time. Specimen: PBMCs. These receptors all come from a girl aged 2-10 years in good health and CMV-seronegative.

The DNA of the CDR3 is TGTGCCAGCAGCCCCGGGACTGCACAAACCTACGAGCAGTACTTC. Its translation: CASSPGTAQTYEQYF. V usage is TRBV6-5 and J usage is TRBJ2-7, with a weak D call TRBD2 (6 bases). V lost 6 bases and J 2 bases, leaving 17 bases between the germline ends. Germline V CDR1 and CDR2: MNHEY, SVGAGI. CDR3 length equals 15 residues.

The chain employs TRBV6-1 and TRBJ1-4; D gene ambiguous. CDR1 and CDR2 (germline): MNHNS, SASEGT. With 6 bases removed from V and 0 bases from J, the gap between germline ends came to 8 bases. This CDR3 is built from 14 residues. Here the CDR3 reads CASRRFATNEKLFF. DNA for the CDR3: TGTGCCAGCAGGAGGTTTGCAACTAATGAAAAACTGTTTTTT.

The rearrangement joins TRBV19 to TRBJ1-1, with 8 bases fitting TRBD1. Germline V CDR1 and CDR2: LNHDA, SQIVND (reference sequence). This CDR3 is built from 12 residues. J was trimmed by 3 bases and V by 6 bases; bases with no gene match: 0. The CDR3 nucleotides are TGTGCCAGTAGGACAGGGGACACTGAAGCTTTCTTT. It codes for CASRTGDTEAFF.

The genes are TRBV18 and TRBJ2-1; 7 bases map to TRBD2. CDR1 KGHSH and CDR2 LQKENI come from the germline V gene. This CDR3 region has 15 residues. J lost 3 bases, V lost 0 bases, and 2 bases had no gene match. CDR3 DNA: TGTGCCAGCTCACCACCGGGGGGGGGCTACAATGAGCAGTTCTTC. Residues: CASSPPGGGYNEQFF.

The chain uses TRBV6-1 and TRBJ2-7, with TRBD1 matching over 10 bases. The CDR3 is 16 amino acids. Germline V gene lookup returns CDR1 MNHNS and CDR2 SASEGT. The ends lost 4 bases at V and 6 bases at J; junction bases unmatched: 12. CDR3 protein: CASSVGAGTGESEQYF. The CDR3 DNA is TGTGCCAGCAGTGTTGGAGCCGGGACAGGGGAGTCCGAGCAGTACTTC.

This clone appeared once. The chain's CDR3 is CASSWGLAGPYEQYF. DNA of the CDR3: TGTGCCAGCAGCTGGGGACTAGCGGGACCCTACGAGCAGTACTTC. The chain couples TRBV11-2 to TRBJ2-7, with 13 positions matching TRBD2. Germline V lookup: CDR1 SGHAT, CDR2 FQNNGV. Trimming took 4 bases from V and 2 from J; bases not matched to a gene: 2. The length of the CDR3 is 15 residues.

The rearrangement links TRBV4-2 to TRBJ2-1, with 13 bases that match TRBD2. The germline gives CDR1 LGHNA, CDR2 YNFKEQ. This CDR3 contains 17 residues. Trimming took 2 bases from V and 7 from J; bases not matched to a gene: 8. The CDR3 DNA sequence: TGTGCCAGCAGCCAACCCGGACTAGCGGGAGCGGGAAATGAGCAGTTCTTC. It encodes CASSQPGLAGAGNEQFF.

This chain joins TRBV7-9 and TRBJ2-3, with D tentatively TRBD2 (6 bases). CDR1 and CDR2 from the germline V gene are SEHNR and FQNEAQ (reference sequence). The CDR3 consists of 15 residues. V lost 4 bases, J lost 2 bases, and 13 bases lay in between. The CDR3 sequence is CASSSARDSTDTQYF. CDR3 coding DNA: TGTGCCAGCAGCTCAGCCCGGGACTCCACAGATACGCAGTATTTT.

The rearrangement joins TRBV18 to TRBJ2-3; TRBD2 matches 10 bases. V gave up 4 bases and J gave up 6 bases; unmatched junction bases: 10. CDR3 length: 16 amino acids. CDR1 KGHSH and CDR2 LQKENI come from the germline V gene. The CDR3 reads CASSLQSSSGGDTQYF. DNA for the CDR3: TGTGCCAGCTCACTTCAGTCGTCTAGCGGGGGTGATACGCAGTATTTT.

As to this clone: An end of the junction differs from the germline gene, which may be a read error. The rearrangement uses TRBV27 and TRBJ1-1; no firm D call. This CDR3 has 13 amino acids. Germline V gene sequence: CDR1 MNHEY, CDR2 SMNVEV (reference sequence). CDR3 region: CASSISVQTEAFF. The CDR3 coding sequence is TGTGCCAGCAGTATATCGGTTCAGACTGAAGCTTTCTTT.

The CDR3: CSVEVRGGLTEAFF. The DNA for the CDR3 is TGCAGCGTTGAAGTGCGAGGGGGTCTTACTGAAGCTTTCTTT. The chain combines TRBV29-1 with TRBJ1-1; a weak D match, TRBD1 (6 bases). Trimming cost V 1 base and J 5 bases, with 14 bases left between them. Germline V gene data show CDR1 as SQVTM and CDR2 as ANQGSEA. The CDR3 spans 14 residues.

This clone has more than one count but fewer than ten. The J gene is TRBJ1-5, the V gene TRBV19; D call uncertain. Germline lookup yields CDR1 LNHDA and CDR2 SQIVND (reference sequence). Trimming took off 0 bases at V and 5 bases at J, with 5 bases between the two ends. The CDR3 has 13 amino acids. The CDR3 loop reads CASSIDRDQPQHF. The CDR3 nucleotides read TGTGCCAGTAGTATAGACCGGGATCAGCCCCAGCATTTT.

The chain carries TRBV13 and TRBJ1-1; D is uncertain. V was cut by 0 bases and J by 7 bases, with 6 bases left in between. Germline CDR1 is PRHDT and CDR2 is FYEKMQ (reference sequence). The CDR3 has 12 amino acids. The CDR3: CASSLGGDEAFF. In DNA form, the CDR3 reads TGTGCCAGCAGCTTAGGAGGAGATGAAGCTTTCTTT.

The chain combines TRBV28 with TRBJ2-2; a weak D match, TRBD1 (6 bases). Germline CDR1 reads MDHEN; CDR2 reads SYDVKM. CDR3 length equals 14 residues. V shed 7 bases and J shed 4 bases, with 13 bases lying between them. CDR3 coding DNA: TGTGCCAGCAATTCTCCAGGGGCCACCGGGGAGCTGTTTTTT. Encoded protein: CASNSPGATGELFF.

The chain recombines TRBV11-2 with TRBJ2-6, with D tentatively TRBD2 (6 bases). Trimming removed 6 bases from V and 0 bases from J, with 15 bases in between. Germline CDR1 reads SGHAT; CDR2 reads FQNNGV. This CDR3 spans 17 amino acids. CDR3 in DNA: TGTGCCAGCAGGACGCCTCGGAGGGGCTCTGGGGCCAACGTCCTGACTTTC. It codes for CASRTPRRGSGANVLTF.